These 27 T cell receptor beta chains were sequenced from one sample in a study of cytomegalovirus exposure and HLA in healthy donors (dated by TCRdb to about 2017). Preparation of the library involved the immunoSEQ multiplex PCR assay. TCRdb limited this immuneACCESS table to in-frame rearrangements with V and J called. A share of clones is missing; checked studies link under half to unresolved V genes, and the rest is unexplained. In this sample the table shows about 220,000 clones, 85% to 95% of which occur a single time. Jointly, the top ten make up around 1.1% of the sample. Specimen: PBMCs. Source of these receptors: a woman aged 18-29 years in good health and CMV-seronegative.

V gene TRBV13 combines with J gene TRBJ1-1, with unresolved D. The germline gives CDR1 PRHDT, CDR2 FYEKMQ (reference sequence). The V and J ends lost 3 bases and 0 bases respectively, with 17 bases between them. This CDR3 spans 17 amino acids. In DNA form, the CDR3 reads TGTGCCAGCAGCTTTAGAGGGCGGGTCATCATGAACACTGAAGCTTTCTTT. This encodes CASSFRGRVIMNTEAFF.

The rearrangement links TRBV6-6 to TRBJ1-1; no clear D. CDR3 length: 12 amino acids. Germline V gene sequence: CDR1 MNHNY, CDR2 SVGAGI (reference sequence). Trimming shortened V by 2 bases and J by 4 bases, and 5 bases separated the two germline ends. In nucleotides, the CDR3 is TGTGCCAGCAGTTACCGCGTCACTGAAGCTTTCTTT. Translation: CASSYRVTEAFF.

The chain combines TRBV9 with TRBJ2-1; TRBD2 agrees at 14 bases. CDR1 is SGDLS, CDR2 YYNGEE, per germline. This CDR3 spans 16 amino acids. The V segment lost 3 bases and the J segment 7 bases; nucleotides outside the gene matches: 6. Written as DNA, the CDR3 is TGTGCCAGCAGCGCTCTCGGGACTAGCGGGAGTAATGAGCAGTTCTTC. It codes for CASSALGTSGSNEQFF. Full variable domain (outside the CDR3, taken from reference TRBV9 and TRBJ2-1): DSGVTQTPKHLITATGQRVTLRCSPRSGDLSVYWYQQSLDQGLQFLIQYYNGEERAKGNILERFSAQQFPDLHSELNLSSLELGDSALYFCASSALGTSGSNEQFFGPGTRLTVL.

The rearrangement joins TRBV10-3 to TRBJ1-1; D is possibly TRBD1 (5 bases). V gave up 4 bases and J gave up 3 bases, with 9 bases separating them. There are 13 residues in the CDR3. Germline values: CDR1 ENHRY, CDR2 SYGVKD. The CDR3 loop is CAISGKQDTEAFF. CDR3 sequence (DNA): TGTGCCATCAGTGGTAAACAGGACACTGAAGCTTTCTTT.

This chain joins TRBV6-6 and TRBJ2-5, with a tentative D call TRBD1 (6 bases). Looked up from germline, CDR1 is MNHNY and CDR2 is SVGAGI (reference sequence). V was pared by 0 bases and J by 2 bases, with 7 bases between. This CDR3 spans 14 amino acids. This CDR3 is CASSYSGAQETQYF. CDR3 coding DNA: TGTGCCAGCAGTTACTCGGGGGCGCAAGAGACCCAGTACTTC.

CDR3 sequence: CASRSSARLAQFF. The CDR3 nucleotides are TGTGCCAGCCGGTCCTCCGCCAGACTAGCTCAGTTCTTC. The chain couples TRBV2 to TRBJ2-1, with 7 bases fitting TRBD2. J was trimmed by 13 bases and V by 8 bases; bases with no gene match: 14. This CDR3 has 13 amino acids. Looked up from germline, CDR1 is SNHLY and CDR2 is FYNNEI.

DNA of the CDR3: TGTGCCAGCAGTGACGGGGTTGGCTACGAGCAGTACTTC. Its protein is CASSDGVGYEQYF. The chain employs TRBV2 and TRBJ2-7; tentatively, D is TRBD2 (5 bases). Deletions cut 3 bases from V and 3 bases from J, with 9 bases between. This CDR3 comprises 13 residues. Germline assignment: CDR1 SNHLY and CDR2 FYNNEI.

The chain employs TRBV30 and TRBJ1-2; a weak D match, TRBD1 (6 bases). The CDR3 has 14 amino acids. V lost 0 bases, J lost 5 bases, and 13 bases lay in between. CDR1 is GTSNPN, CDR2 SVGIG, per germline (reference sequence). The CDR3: CAWSVAGVLYGYTF. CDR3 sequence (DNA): TGTGCCTGGAGTGTCGCAGGGGTGTTATATGGCTACACCTTC.

The chain's CDR3 is CASRKEQLSTDTQYF. Here the CDR3 DNA reads TGTGCCAGCAGGAAGGAACAGCTTAGCACAGATACGCAGTATTTT. The V gene is TRBV9, the J gene TRBJ2-3, with D hard to call. Germline assignment: CDR1 SGDLS and CDR2 YYNGEE. CDR3 length equals 15 residues. V shed 5 bases and J shed 0 bases, with 13 bases lying between them. Full variable domain (remainder filled in from reference TRBV9 and TRBJ2-3): DSGVTQTPKHLITATGQRVTLRCSPRSGDLSVYWYQQSLDQGLQFLIQYYNGEERAKGNILERFSAQQFPDLHSELNLSSLELGDSALYFCASRKEQLSTDTQYFGPGTRLTVL.

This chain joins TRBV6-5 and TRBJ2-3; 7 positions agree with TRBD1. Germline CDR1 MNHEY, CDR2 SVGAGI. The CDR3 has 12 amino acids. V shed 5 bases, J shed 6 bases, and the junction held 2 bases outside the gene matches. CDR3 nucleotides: TGTGCCAGCAGTAAACAGGGGGATACGCAGTATTTT. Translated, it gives CASSKQGDTQYF.

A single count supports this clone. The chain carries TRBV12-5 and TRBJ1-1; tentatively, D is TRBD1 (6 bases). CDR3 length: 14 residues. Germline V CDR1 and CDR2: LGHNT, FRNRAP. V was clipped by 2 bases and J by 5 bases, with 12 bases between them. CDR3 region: CASGLPTGLTEAFF. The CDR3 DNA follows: TGTGCTAGTGGTTTGCCCACAGGGTTGACTGAAGCTTTCTTT.

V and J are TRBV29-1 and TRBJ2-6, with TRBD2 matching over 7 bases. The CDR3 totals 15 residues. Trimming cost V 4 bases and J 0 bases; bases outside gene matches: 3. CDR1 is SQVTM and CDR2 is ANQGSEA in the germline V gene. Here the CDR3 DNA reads TGCAGCGTTGGTGGGGGGGACTCTGGGGCCAACGTCCTGACTTTC. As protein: CSVGGGDSGANVLTF.

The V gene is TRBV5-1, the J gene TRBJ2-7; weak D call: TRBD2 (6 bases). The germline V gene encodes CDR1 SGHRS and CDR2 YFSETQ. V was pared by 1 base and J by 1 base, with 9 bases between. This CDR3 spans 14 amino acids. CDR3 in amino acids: CASSLNSGSYEQYF. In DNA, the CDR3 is TGCGCCAGCAGCTTGAATAGCGGATCCTACGAGCAGTACTTC. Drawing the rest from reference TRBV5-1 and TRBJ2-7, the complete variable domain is KAGVTQTPRYLIKTRGQQVTLSCSPISGHRSVSWYQQTPGQGLQFLFEYFSETQRNKGNFPGRFSGRQFSNSRSEMNVSTLELGDSALYLCASSLNSGSYEQYFGPGTRLTVT.

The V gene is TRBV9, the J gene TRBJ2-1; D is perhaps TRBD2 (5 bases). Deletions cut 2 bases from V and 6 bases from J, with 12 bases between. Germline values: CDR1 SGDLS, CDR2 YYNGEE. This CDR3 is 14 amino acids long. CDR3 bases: TGTGCCAGCAGCGTGAGGGTCGGTAGCAATGAGCAGTTCTTC. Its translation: CASSVRVGSNEQFF.

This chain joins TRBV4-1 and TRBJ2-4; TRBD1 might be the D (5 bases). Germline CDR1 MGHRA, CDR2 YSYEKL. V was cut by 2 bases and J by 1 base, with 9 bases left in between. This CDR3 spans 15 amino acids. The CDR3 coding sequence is TGCGCCAGCAGCCAAATGGGGCCTGCCAAAAACATTCAGTACTTC. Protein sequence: CASSQMGPAKNIQYF.

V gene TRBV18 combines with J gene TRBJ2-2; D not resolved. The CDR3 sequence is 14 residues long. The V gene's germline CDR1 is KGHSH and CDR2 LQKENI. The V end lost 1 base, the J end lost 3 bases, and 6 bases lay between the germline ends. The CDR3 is CASSPQPHTGELFF. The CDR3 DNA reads TGTGCCAGCTCACCACAGCCGCACACCGGGGAGCTGTTTTTT.

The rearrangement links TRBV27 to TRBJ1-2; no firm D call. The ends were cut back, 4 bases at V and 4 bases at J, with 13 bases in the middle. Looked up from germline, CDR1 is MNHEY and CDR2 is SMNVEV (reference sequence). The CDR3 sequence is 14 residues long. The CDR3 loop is CASSYTFGSYGYTF. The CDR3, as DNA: TGTGCCAGCAGTTACACATTCGGGAGCTATGGCTACACCTTC.

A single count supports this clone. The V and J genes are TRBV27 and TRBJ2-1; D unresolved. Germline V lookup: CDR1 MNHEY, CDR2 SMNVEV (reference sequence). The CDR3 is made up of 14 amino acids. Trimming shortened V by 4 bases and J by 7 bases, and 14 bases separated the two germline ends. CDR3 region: CASSSTVTDNEQFF. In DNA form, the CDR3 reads TGTGCCAGCAGTTCAACCGTAACAGATAATGAGCAGTTCTTC.

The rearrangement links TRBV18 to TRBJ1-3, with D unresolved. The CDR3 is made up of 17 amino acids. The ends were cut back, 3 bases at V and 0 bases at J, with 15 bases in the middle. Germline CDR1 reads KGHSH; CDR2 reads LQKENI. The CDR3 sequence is CASSPLISPDSGNTIYF. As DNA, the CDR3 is TGTGCCAGCTCACCCCTCATCAGTCCAGACTCTGGAAACACCATATATTTT.

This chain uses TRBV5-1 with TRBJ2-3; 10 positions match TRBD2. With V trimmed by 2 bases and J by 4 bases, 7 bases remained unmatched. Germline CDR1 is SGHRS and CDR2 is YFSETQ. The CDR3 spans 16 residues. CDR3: CASSFSLAGVADTQYF. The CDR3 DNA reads TGCGCCAGCAGCTTCTCCCTAGCGGGAGTTGCAGATACGCAGTATTTT.

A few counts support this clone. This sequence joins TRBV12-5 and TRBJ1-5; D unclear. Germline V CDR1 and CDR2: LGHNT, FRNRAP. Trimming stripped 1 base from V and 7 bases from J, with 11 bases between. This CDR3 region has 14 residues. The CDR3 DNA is TGTGCTAGTGGTTTGGGTGAGGTCGTCCAGCCCCAGCATTTT. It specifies CASGLGEVVQPQHF.

CDR3 sequence reads: CASTTSGRHNEQFF. The CDR3 region has the DNA TGTGCCAGCACTACTAGCGGGAGGCACAATGAGCAGTTCTTC. J is TRBJ2-1 and V is TRBV11-2; 12 bases align to TRBD2. This CDR3 is built from 14 residues. With V trimmed by 7 bases and J by 5 bases, 3 bases remained unmatched. Germline lookup yields CDR1 SGHAT and CDR2 FQNNGV.

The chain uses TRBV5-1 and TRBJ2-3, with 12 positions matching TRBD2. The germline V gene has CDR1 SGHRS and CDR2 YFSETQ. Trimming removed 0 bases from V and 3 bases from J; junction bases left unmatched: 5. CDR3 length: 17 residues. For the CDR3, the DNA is TGCGCCAGCAGCTTGGCAGGACTAGCGGGAAGTACAGATACGCAGTATTTT. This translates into CASSLAGLAGSTDTQYF.

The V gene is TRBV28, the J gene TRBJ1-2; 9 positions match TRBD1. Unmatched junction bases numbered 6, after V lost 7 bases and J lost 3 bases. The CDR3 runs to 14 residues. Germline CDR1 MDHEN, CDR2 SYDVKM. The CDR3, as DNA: TGTGCCAGCAAACAGGGGGCTTCCGACTATGGCTACACCTTC. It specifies CASKQGASDYGYTF.

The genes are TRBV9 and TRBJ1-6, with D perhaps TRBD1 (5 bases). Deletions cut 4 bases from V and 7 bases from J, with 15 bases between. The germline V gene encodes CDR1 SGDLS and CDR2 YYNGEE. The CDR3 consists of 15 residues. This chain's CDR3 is CASSSSGTPNSPLHF. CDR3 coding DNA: TGTGCCAGCAGCTCGTCCGGGACTCCAAATTCACCCCTCCACTTT. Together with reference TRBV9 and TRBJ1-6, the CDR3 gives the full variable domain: DSGVTQTPKHLITATGQRVTLRCSPRSGDLSVYWYQQSLDQGLQFLIQYYNGEERAKGNILERFSAQQFPDLHSELNLSSLELGDSALYFCASSSSGTPNSPLHFGNGTRLTVT.

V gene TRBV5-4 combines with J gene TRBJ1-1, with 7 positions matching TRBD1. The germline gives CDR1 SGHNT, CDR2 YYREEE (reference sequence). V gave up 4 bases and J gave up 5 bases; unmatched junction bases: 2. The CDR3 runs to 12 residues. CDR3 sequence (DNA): TGTGCCAGCAGCCCGACAGGGACTGAAGCTTTCTTT. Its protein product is CASSPTGTEAFF.

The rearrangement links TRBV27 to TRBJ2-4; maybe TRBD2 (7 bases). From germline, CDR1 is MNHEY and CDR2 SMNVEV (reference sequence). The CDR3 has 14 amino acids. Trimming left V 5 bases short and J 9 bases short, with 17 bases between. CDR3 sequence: CASSASRGGGIQYF. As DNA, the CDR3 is TGTGCCAGCAGTGCTAGCAGGGGAGGGGGCATTCAGTACTTC.